The TCR beta chain described here comes from a study of T cell changes during pregnancy in multiple sclerosis. The CDR3 sequence is 14 residues long. Germline values: CDR1 SEHNR, CDR2 FQNEAQ (reference sequence). V was clipped by 1 base and J by 5 bases, with 8 bases between them. Profiled with immunoSEQ multiplex PCR; TCRdb holds only in-frame clones, not every one. Seen here are about 56,000 clones, around 90% observed once, and the top ten hold around 0.48%. V is TRBV7-9 and J is TRBJ2-2; unclear D gene. The sequence was obtained from a female donor with multiple sclerosis, enrolled in a pregnancy study. Sequencing used CD4+ T cells from peripheral blood mononuclear cells, obtained in the third trimester of pregnancy. The DNA for the CDR3 is TGTGCCAGCAGCTTAGGTTCGGGTACCGGGGAGCTGTTTTTT. It specifies CASSLGSGTGELFF.